This T cell receptor (beta chain) was sequenced during a study of cytomegalovirus exposure and HLA in healthy donors. Overall study results and limits: Three CMV-associated chains were confirmed in vitro to be specific for CMV antigens. 164 TCR beta chains were listed as cytomegalovirus-associated. In most subjects, TCR beta sequences reportedly gave accurate predictions of HLA-A and HLA-B alleles.

V gave up 5 bases and J gave up 1 base; unmatched junction bases: 3. Germline V CDR1 and CDR2: SGHNT, YENEEA. This CDR3 is built from 15 residues. 60 Vbeta and 13 Jbeta primers were used in PCR. Data came from immunoSEQ multiplex PCR; TCRdb stores just in-frame clones and leaves some out. Of under 250,000 clones listed, 70% to 85% are singletons. This clone was counted a single time. The target antigen is unknown. The chain joins TRBV11-3 to TRBJ2-1; 9 nucleotides match TRBD1. The clonotype comes from a male donor in good health and CMV-seronegative. Material: PBMCs. The CDR3 DNA sequence: TGTGCCAGCAGCCTGGGACAGGGATCCTACAATGAGCAGTTCTTC. Amino acid sequence: CASSLGQGSYNEQFF.